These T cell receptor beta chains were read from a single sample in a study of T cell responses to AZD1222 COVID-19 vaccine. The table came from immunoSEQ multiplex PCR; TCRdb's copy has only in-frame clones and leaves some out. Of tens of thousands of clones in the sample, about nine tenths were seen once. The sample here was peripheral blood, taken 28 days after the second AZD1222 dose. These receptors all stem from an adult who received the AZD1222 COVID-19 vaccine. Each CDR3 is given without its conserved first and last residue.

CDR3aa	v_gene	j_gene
ASRPDRRGNQPQH	TRBV12-2	TRBJ1-5
ASSIPPWTGGNEKLF	TRBV19	TRBJ1-4
ASSCSQGPVYGYT	TRBV11-3	TRBJ1-2
ASSIDSSNQPQH	TRBV19	TRBJ1-5
ASSPGSWDSPLH	TRBV18	TRBJ1-6
ASSLNRVRQPQH	TRBV28	TRBJ1-5
ASSPGLAGPTDTQY	TRBV5-8	TRBJ2-3
ASSQRQYEQF	TRBV3-1/TRBV3-2	TRBJ2-1
ASSPRTYPNGYT	TRBV6-5	TRBJ1-2
ASSLGGTSSGANVLT	TRBV5-1	TRBJ2-6
AISRQGGEGTEAF	TRBV10-3	TRBJ1-1
ASSIAGGPSYEQY	TRBV19	TRBJ2-7
ASLTSGAYTNTGELF	TRBV28	TRBJ2-2
ASSFPTGGLNGGYT	TRBV5-5	TRBJ1-2
ASSQLTGGKSPLH	TRBV4-3	TRBJ1-6
SVGGGLAYYNEQF	TRBV29-1	TRBJ2-1
ASSSLGGEQY	TRBV5-4	TRBJ2-7
ASSFRDRAPNEQF	TRBV19	TRBJ2-1
ASSVSMGIGYGYT	TRBV9	TRBJ1-2
ASSRTGVIYNEQF	TRBV3-1/TRBV3-2	TRBJ2-1
ASSQGQGFEVVDEKLF	TRBV4-3	TRBJ1-4
ASSLWRVSSYEQY	TRBV6-2/TRBV6-3	TRBJ2-7
ASSLVSVISNQPQH	TRBV7-2	TRBJ1-5
ASRHTGTGELF	TRBV25-1	TRBJ2-2
ASSLQGNYGYT	TRBV3-1/TRBV3-2	TRBJ1-2
ASSDQEYTEAF	TRBV12-3/TRBV12-4	TRBJ1-1
ASSFSGAKELF	TRBV7-2	TRBJ2-2
ASSSRFGEKLF	TRBV7-2	TRBJ1-4
ASSLERTMIGELF	TRBV7-9	TRBJ2-2
ASSTTTRNQPQH	TRBV19	TRBJ1-5
ASSLRTNTEAF	TRBV12-3/TRBV12-4	TRBJ1-1
ASSLTGNSPLH	TRBV7-9	TRBJ1-6
ASSQGQVNQPQH	TRBV7-2	TRBJ1-5
ASSLRSSGGTDTQY	TRBV5-1	TRBJ2-3
ASSQGVARNQPQH	TRBV4-3	TRBJ1-5
ASSLVSRMGSNEKLF	TRBV27	TRBJ1-4
AISEESGSPLH	TRBV10-3	TRBJ1-6
ASSSPPGRLLNTEAF	TRBV19	TRBJ1-1
ATLYGLANTQY	TRBV18	TRBJ2-3